This passage covers 28 T cell receptor beta chains from one sample sequenced in a study of blood T cells in healthy people across ages. Next came a second PCR, run for 7 to 11 cycles, which used a sample-barcoded 5' primer along with a J-beta primer mix. From the 5' RACE reads, TCRdb called clonotypes with MiXCR, one entry per CDR3 protein. The sample carries 1.5 million to 2 million distinct CDR3 sequences, around half recorded once. The sequenced sample consisted of blood. The receptor set was obtained from a woman aged 40 to 50 in good health.

This clonotype was detected a few times. This chain uses TRBV6-2 or TRBV6-3 with TRBJ1-4; no definite D call. Germline V gene data show CDR1 as MNHEY and CDR2 as SVGEGT. With 10 bases removed from V and 12 bases from J, the gap between germline ends came to 15 bases. This CDR3 spans 11 amino acids. CDR3 amino acids: CATNFRAELFF. CDR3 coding DNA: TGTGCCACGAACTTCCGGGCAGAACTGTTTTTT.

The chain links TRBV20-1 to TRBJ2-2, with D unclear. The CDR3 spans 12 residues. The germline V and J ends were trimmed by 6 bases and 7 bases, with 12 bases remaining between them. Germline V gene data show CDR1 as DFQATT and CDR2 as SNEGSKA (reference sequence). CDR3 region: CSAGPFGGELFF. CDR3 nucleotides: TGCAGTGCCGGACCCTTTGGCGGGGAGCTGTTTTTT.

This clonotype came up a few times. The chain recombines TRBV20-1 with TRBJ2-3; the match to TRBD2 covers 8 bases. V shed 6 bases, J shed 2 bases, and the junction held 4 bases outside the gene matches. Germline V gene lookup returns CDR1 DFQATT and CDR2 SNEGSKA (reference sequence). This CDR3 has 13 residues. In DNA, the CDR3 is TGCAGTGCCCTAGCGGGCGCCACAGATACGCAGTATTTT. Amino acid sequence: CSALAGATDTQYF.

The gene calls are TRBV7-6 and TRBJ2-1, with D hard to call. Trimming left V 6 bases short and J 8 bases short, with 17 bases between. The CDR3 is 14 amino acids. Looked up from germline, CDR1 is SGHVS and CDR2 is FNYEAQ. As DNA, the CDR3 is TGTGCCAGCAGTCGCCGAGGTTTAGTCGATGAGCAGTTCTTC. Its protein is CASSRRGLVDEQFF.

The table lists this clonotype with a count of one. The chain links TRBV4-2 to TRBJ2-1; D is possibly TRBD1 or TRBD2 (5 bases each). CDR1 and CDR2 from the germline V gene are LGHNA and YNFKEQ. Trimming shortened V by 6 bases and J by 10 bases, and 16 bases separated the two germline ends. There are 13 residues in the CDR3. The CDR3 region is CASRREGTGEQFF. CDR3 sequence (DNA): TGTGCCAGCAGACGTGAGGGGACGGGGGAGCAGTTCTTC.

This sequence joins TRBV6-5 and TRBJ1-1; maybe TRBD1 (5 bases). Trimming stripped 6 bases from V and 5 bases from J, with 16 bases between. Germline V gene lookup returns CDR1 MNHEY and CDR2 SVGAGI. The CDR3 consists of 14 residues. CDR3 in amino acids: CASSPGGYGTEAFF. The CDR3 DNA reads as TGTGCCAGCAGCCCGGGGGGGTATGGTACTGAAGCTTTCTTT.

The chain couples TRBV2 to TRBJ2-1; D is possibly TRBD1 or TRBD2 (5 bases each). The germline gives CDR1 SNHLY, CDR2 FYNNEI. The length of the CDR3 is 14 residues. With 6 bases removed from V and 8 bases from J, the gap between germline ends came to 17 bases. The CDR3 bases are TGTGCCAGCAGGCGCCCTGGGACGGATTATGAGCAGTTCTTC. This gives the protein CASRRPGTDYEQFF.

This clonotype was detected only a few times. The V gene is TRBV2, the J gene TRBJ1-2, with 10 bases that match TRBD1. The CDR3 runs 14 residues. From germline, CDR1 is SNHLY and CDR2 FYNNEI. The trim removed 6 bases at V and 8 bases at J, leaving 9 bases unmatched. Written as DNA, the CDR3 is TGTGCCAGCAGCCCGGGACAGGGGTTTGGAGGCTACACCTTC. Encoded protein: CASSPGQGFGGYTF.

This chain's CDR3 is CASSLVGQGHGEQYF. Here the CDR3 DNA reads TGTGCCAGCAGCTTAGTGGGGCAGGGCCATGGGGAGCAGTACTTC. The chain employs TRBV7-2 and TRBJ2-7; a weak D match, TRBD1 (5 bases). The CDR3 covers 15 residues. Looked up from germline, CDR1 is SGHTA and CDR2 is FQGNSA. V lost 1 base and J lost 7, with 17 bases in between.

V is TRBV20-1 and J is TRBJ2-7; 9 bases are shared with TRBD1. Germline V gives CDR1 DFQATT, CDR2 SNEGSKA (reference sequence). This CDR3 is 12 amino acids long. The J segment lost 7 bases and the V segment lost 6 bases, leaving 7 bases of the junction unmatched. The CDR3 here is CSATDRGSEQYF. As DNA, the CDR3 is TGCAGTGCCACAGACAGGGGGTCAGAGCAGTACTTC.

This clonotype has more than one count but fewer than ten. The J gene is TRBJ1-2, the V gene TRBV7-2; possibly TRBD1 for D (5 bases). CDR3 length equals 15 residues. With 4 bases removed from V and 0 bases from J, the gap between germline ends came to 12 bases. CDR1 SGHTA and CDR2 FQGNSA come from the germline V gene. The CDR3 protein is CASSYQGSSNYGYTF. In DNA form, the CDR3 reads TGTGCCAGCAGCTACCAGGGTTCCTCTAACTATGGCTACACCTTC. The full variable domain, rest sourced from reference TRBV7-2 and TRBJ1-2, is GAGVSQSPSNKVTEKGKDVELRCDPISGHTALYWYRQSLGQGLEFLIYFQGNSAPDKSGLPSDRFSAERTGGSVSTLTIQRTQQEDSAVYLCASSYQGSSNYGYTFGSGTRLTVV.

This rearrangement joins TRBV12-3 or TRBV12-4 to TRBJ2-1; D remains ambiguous. This CDR3 has 12 amino acids. Trimming removed 6 bases at V and 8 bases at J, with 11 bases between. CDR3 sequence (DNA): TGTGCCAGCAGCCGAGTGGCGGATGAGCAGTTCTTC. This translates into CASSRVADEQFF.

The V gene is TRBV6-5, the J gene TRBJ2-7; 9 bases align to TRBD1. The J call is uncertain, as TRBJ2-5 better fits the DNA end. CDR3 length equals 14 residues. Germline V CDR1 and CDR2: MNHEY, SVGAGI. Here the CDR3 DNA reads TGTGCCAGCGGCGTCGACAGGGGGTTCGAGACCCAGTACTTC. Translation gives CASGVDRGFETQYF.

The rearrangement joins TRBV20-1 to TRBJ2-4, with 7 nucleotides matching TRBD2. The tail of the sequence fits TRBJ2-5 better, so the J call may be wrong. CDR3 size: 15 residues. The V gene's germline CDR1 is DFQATT and CDR2 SNEGSKA (reference sequence). The DNA of the CDR3 is TGCAGTGCTAGAAGTCGCGGGGAGGGGCAAGAGACCCAGTACTTC. This translates into CSARSRGEGQETQYF.

This clonotype was observed a handful of times. This rearrangement joins TRBV11-2 to TRBJ2-3; D ambiguous. Per the germline V gene, CDR1 is SGHAT and CDR2 is FQNNGV. Deletions cut 2 bases from V and 11 bases from J, with 11 bases between. CDR3 size: 12 residues. This CDR3 reads CASSLSNREQYF. The CDR3, as DNA: TGTGCCAGCAGCTTAAGTAATAGGGAGCAGTATTTT.

This clonotype has a single count. The V call is TRBV7-9, the J call TRBJ2-7, with D perhaps being TRBD1 or TRBD2 (5 bases each). The CDR3 extends over 12 amino acids. Per germline, CDR1 SEHNR and CDR2 FQNEAQ (reference sequence). The V gene lost 10 bases and the J gene lost 7 bases, with 17 bases spanning the gap. Here the CDR3 DNA reads TGTGCCACTCGGGACCCCTCGGGGGAGCAGTACTTC. This gives the protein CATRDPSGEQYF.

The chain uses TRBV4-1 and TRBJ2-5; 14 nucleotides match TRBD2. The CDR3 contains 18 residues. Germline V CDR1 and CDR2: MGHRA, YSYEKL. V shed 5 bases and J 0 bases; nucleotides not matched to a gene: 8. CDR3 loop: CASSSPTSGGGNQETQYF. The CDR3, as DNA: TGCGCCAGCAGCTCTCCGACTAGCGGGGGGGGGAACCAAGAGACCCAGTACTTC.

The chain employs TRBV10-3 and TRBJ2-5, with D possibly matching TRBD1 (5 bases). CDR1 is ENHRY, CDR2 SYGVKD, per germline. Trimming removed 5 bases at V and 2 bases at J, with 9 bases between. This CDR3 has 13 residues. CDR3 region: CAISFDRQETQYF. The CDR3 DNA follows: TGTGCCATCAGTTTCGACAGACAAGAGACCCAGTACTTC.

The chain links TRBV5-1 to TRBJ2-5; D may be TRBD1 or TRBD2 (5 bases each). Germline-derived CDR1 and CDR2 are SGHRS and YFSETQ. This CDR3 region has 14 residues. Trimming took 4 bases from V and 5 from J, leaving 15 bases between them. The CDR3 reads CASSTGRTGETQYF. The CDR3 DNA reads as TGCGCCAGCAGCACGGGACGGACGGGCGAGACCCAGTACTTC.

The V and J genes are TRBV10-3 and TRBJ1-2; 12 bases line up with TRBD1. V shed 7 bases, J shed 0 bases, and the junction held 6 bases outside the gene matches. This CDR3 has 16 residues. Looked up from germline, CDR1 is ENHRY and CDR2 is SYGVKD. The CDR3 coding sequence is TGTGCCATCACCGGGACAGGGGGCACCACTAACTATGGCTACACCTTC. Protein sequence: CAITGTGGTTNYGYTF.

The genes are TRBV7-6 and TRBJ2-5; TRBD2 aligns across 14 bases. J lost 4 bases, V lost 5 bases, and 9 bases had no gene match. This CDR3 contains 17 residues. Germline V CDR1 and CDR2: SGHVS, FNYEAQ. CDR3 protein: CASSRLTSGGAGETQYF. Here the CDR3 DNA reads TGTGCCAGCAGCCGATTGACTAGCGGGGGGGCTGGAGAGACCCAGTACTTC.

The chain recombines TRBV7-2 with TRBJ2-1, with TRBD2 identical over 9 bases. Looked up from germline, CDR1 is SGHTA and CDR2 is FQGNSA. J lost 7 bases, V lost 0 bases, and 7 bases had no gene match. The length of the CDR3 is 16 residues. DNA of the CDR3: TGTGCCAGCAGCTTAGCGTTCCCTAGCGGGGTAAATGAGCAGTTCTTC. As protein: CASSLAFPSGVNEQFF.

The chain joins TRBV28 to TRBJ1-4; 7 bases are a match to TRBD1. The germline CDR1 and CDR2 sequences are MDHEN and SYDVKM. Germline trimming cut 6 bases from V and 3 bases from J; bases unmatched to any gene: 16. This CDR3 has 18 amino acids. CDR3 in amino acids: CASRFSRTGAEANEKLFF. The CDR3 DNA is TGTGCCAGCAGATTTTCGAGAACAGGGGCAGAGGCTAATGAAAAACTGTTTTTT.

In its sample, this clonotype was seen a few times. The CDR3 nucleotides read TGTGCCAGCAGCTCGGCATCAAGCGGGGGGCTGGAGACCCAGTACTTC. Translating it yields CASSSASSGGLETQYF. The V call is TRBV11-2, the J call TRBJ2-5; 9 nucleotides match TRBD2. Germline V gives CDR1 SGHAT, CDR2 FQNNGV. The CDR3 covers 16 residues. The J segment lost 5 bases and the V segment lost 4 bases, leaving 11 bases of the junction unmatched.

The chain joins TRBV7-9 to TRBJ2-3, with D maybe TRBD2 (6 bases). The V gene's germline CDR1 is SEHNR and CDR2 FQNEAQ (reference sequence). V lost 1 base, J lost 6 bases, and 11 bases lay in between. The CDR3 has 14 residues. The CDR3 bases are TGTGCCAGCAGCTTAGGGGGGAGGATGGATACGCAGTATTTT. The encoded protein is CASSLGGRMDTQYF. Full variable domain (remainder filled in from reference TRBV7-9 and TRBJ2-3): DTGVSQNPRHKITKRGQNVTFRCDPISEHNRLYWYRQTLGQGPEFLTYFQNEAQLEKSRLLSDRFSAERPKGSFSTLEIQRTEQGDSAMYLCASSLGGRMDTQYFGPGTRLTVL.

The genes are TRBV28 and TRBJ1-1; D possibly corresponds to TRBD1 (6 bases). Germline V lookup: CDR1 MDHEN, CDR2 SYDVKM. Deletions cut 6 bases from V and 6 bases from J, with 14 bases between. The CDR3 has 13 residues. In DNA form, the CDR3 reads TGTGCCAGCAGATCGGGACACCTCCCTGAAGCTTTCTTT. Encoded protein: CASRSGHLPEAFF.

The chain recombines TRBV4-1 with TRBJ2-5; TRBD2 matches at 7 bases. The CDR3 totals 16 residues. The germline gives CDR1 MGHRA, CDR2 YSYEKL. With 1 base clipped from V and 4 bases from J, the junction kept 9 bases outside the gene matches. The CDR3 is CASSQVSRSSGETQYF. The CDR3 DNA follows: TGCGCCAGCAGCCAAGTTTCCCGGTCTAGCGGAGAGACCCAGTACTTC.

This chain uses TRBV28 with TRBJ2-1; D is unresolved. The V gene lost 5 bases and the J gene lost 3 bases, with 17 bases spanning the gap. The CDR3 loop spans 16 amino acids. Germline-derived CDR1 and CDR2 are MDHEN and SYDVKM. The CDR3 protein is CASSPPRHASYNEQFF. The CDR3 DNA reads TGTGCCAGCAGTCCCCCCCGACATGCCAGCTACAATGAGCAGTTCTTC.